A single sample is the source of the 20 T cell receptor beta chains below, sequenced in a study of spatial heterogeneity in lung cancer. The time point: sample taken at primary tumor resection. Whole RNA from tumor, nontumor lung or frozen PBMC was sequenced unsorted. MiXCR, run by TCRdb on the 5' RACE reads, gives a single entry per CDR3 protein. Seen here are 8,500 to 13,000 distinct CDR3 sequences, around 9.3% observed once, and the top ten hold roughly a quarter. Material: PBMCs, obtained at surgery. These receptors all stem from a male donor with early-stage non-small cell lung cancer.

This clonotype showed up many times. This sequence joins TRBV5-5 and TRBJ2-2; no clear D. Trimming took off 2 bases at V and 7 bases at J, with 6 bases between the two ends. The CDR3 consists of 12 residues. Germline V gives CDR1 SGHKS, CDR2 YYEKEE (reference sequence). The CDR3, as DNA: TGTGCCAGCAGCTTCCTCGGCGGGGAGCTGTTTTTT. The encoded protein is CASSFLGGELFF.

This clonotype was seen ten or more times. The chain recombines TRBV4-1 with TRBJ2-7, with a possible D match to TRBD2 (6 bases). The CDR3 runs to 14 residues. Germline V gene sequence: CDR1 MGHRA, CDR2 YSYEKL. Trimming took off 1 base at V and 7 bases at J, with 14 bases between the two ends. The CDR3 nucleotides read TGCGCCAGCAGCCAAGGGCCGGGGGTAAGGGAGCAGTACTTC. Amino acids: CASSQGPGVREQYF.

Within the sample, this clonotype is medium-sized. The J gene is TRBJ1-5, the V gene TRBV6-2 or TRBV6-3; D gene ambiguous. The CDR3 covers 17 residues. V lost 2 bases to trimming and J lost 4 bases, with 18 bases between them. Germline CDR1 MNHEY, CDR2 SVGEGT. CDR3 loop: CASSYDQRVRPNQPQHF. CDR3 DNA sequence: TGTGCCAGCAGTTACGACCAACGTGTCAGGCCAAATCAGCCCCAGCATTTT.

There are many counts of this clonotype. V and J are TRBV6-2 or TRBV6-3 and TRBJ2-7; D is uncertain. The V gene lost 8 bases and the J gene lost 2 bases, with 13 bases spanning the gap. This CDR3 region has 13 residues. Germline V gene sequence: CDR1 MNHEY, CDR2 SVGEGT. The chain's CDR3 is CASSAPNPYEQYF. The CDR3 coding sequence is TGTGCCAGCTCGGCGCCGAACCCCTACGAGCAGTACTTC.

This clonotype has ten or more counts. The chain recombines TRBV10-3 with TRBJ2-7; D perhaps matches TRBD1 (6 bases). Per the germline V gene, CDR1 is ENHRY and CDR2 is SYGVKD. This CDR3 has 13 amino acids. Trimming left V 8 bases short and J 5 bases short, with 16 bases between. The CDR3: CAIGGGPGNEQYF. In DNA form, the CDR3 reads TGTGCCATCGGGGGCGGTCCGGGAAACGAGCAGTACTTC.

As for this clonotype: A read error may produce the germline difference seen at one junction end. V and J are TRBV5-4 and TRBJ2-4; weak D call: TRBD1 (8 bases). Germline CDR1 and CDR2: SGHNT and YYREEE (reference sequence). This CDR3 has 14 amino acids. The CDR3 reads CTSSAQGGQNIQYF. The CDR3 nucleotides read TGTACCAGCAGCGCACAGGGGGGGCAAAACATTCAGTACTTC.

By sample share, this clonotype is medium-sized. In DNA, the CDR3 is TGTGCCAGCAGTTTGAGAGGGAACACTGAAGCTTTCTTT. Its protein product is CASSLRGNTEAFF. The chain recombines TRBV27 with TRBJ1-1; no firm D call. The V gene lost 3 bases and the J gene lost 1 base, with 6 bases spanning the gap. Germline V CDR1 and CDR2: MNHEY, SMNVEV (reference sequence). The CDR3 sequence is 13 residues long.

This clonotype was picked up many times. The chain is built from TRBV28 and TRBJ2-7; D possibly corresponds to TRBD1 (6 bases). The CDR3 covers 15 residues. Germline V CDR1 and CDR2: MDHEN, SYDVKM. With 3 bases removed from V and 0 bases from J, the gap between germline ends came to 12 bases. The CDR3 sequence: CASSFPGARSYEQYF. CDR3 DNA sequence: TGTGCCAGCAGTTTCCCAGGGGCCCGCTCCTACGAGCAGTACTTC.

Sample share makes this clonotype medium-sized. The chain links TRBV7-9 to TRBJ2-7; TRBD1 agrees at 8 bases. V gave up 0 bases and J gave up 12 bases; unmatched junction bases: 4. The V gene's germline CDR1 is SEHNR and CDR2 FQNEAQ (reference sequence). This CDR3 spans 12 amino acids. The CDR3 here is CASSLATGGPYF. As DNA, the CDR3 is TGTGCCAGCAGCTTAGCCACAGGGGGTCCGTACTTC.

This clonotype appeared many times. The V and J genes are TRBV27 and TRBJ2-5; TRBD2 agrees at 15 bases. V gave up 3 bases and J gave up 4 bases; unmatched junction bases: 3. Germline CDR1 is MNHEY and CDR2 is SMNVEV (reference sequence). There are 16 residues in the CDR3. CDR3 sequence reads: CASSFRTSGGAETQYF. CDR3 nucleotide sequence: TGTGCCAGCAGTTTCCGGACTAGCGGGGGGGCAGAGACCCAGTACTTC.

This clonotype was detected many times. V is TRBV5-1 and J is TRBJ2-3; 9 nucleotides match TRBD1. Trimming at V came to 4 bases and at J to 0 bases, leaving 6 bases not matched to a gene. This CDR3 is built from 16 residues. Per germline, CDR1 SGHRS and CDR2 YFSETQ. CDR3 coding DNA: TGCGCCAGCAGCGTACCACAGGGGGCGAGCACAGATACGCAGTATTTT. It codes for CASSVPQGASTDTQYF.

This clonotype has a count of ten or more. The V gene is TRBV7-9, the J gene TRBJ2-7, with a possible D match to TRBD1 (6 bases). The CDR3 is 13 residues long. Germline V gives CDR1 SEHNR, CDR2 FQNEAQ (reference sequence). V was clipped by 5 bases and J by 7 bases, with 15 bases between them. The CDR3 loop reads CASSKTGSVEQYF. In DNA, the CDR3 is TGTGCCAGCAGCAAAACAGGGTCTGTAGAGCAGTACTTC.

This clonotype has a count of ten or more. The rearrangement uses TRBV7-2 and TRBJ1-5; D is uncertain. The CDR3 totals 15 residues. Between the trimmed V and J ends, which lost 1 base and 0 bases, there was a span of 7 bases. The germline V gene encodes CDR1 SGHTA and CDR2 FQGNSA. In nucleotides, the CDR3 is TGTGCCAGCAGCTTAGTGGGATATAGCAATCAGCCCCAGCATTTT. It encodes CASSLVGYSNQPQHF. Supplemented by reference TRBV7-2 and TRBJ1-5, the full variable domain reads GAGVSQSPSNKVTEKGKDVELRCDPISGHTALYWYRQSLGQGLEFLIYFQGNSAPDKSGLPSDRFSAERTGGSVSTLTIQRTQQEDSAVYLCASSLVGYSNQPQHFGDGTRLSIL.

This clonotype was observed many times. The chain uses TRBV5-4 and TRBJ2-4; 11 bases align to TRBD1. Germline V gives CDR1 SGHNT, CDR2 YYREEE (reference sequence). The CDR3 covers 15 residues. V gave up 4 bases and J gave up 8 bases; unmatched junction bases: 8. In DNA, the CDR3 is TGTGCCAGCAGCGTCCCGGGACAGGGGGAACACATTCAGTACTTC. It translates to CASSVPGQGEHIQYF. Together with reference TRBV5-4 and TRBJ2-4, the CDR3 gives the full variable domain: ETGVTQSPTHLIKTRGQQVTLRCSSQSGHNTVSWYQQALGQGPQFIFQYYREEENGRGNFPPRFSGLQFPNYSSELNVNALELDDSALYLCASSVPGQGEHIQYFGAGTRLSVL.

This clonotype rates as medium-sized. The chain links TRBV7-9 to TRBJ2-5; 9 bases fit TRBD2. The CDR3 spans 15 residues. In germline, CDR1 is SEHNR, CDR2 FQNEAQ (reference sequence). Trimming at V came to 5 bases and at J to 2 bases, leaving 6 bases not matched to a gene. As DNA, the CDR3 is TGTGCCAGCAGCCTTAGACTAGCGGTTCAAGAGACCCAGTACTTC. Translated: CASSLRLAVQETQYF.

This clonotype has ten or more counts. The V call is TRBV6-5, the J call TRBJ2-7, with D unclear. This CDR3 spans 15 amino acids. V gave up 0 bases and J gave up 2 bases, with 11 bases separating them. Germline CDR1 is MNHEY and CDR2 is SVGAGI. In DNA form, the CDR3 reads TGTGCCAGCAGTTACTCAGGGTATGCGGCCTACGAGCAGTACTTC. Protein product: CASSYSGYAAYEQYF.

CDR3 bases: TGTGCCAGCAGCCCCGCCAACACAGATACGCAGTATTTT. Protein product: CASSPANTDTQYF. The J gene is TRBJ2-3, the V gene TRBV7-9; no definite D call. V was trimmed by 5 bases and J by 2 bases, leaving 8 bases between them. This CDR3 has 13 residues. Germline V gene lookup returns CDR1 SEHNR and CDR2 FQNEAQ (reference sequence).

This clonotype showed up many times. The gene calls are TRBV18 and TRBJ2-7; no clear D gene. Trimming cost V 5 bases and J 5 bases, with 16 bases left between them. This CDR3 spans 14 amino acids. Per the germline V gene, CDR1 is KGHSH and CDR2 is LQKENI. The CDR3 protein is CASSVGGWKNEQYF. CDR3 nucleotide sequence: TGTGCCAGCTCAGTTGGTGGGTGGAAAAACGAGCAGTACTTC.

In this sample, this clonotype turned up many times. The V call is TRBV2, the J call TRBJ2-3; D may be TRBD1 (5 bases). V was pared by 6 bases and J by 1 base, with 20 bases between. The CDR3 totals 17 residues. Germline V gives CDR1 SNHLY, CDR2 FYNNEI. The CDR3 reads CASRLLWTPKGTDTQYF. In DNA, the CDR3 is TGTGCCAGCAGACTTTTGTGGACACCAAAGGGCACAGATACGCAGTATTTT.

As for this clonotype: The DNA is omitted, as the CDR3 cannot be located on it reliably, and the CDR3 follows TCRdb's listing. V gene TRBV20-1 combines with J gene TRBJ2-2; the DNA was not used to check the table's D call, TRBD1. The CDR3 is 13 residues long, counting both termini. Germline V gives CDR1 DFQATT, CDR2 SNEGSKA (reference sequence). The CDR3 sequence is CSARGGSPGSCFF.